The entry below describes one T cell receptor beta chain. The sample belongs to a study of blood T cell repertoires in COVID-19. Background on the study: T cells, B-cell-depleted T cells, or PBMCs provided the cDNA or gDNA that served as material.

Authors' data handling: Amplification with reference gene primers provided the estimates of nucleated cell counts. Measured with immunoSEQ multiplex PCR; TCRdb has only the in-frame clones, and not every one. The V and J calls and clone size come from that table; D and trimming were worked out from the DNA. The top ten hold roughly 1.1% of the sample, which has hundreds of thousands of clones, around 89% seen once. Germline CDR1 is MNHEY and CDR2 is SVGEGT. Trimming stripped 3 bases from V and 7 bases from J, with 12 bases between. The CDR3 runs 14 residues. Material: PBMCs or T cells enriched from blood (not recorded which). The chain employs TRBV6-2 or TRBV6-3 and TRBJ2-2; D is undetermined. This TCR came from a man under 40 who had recovered from COVID-19. The CDR3 protein is CASSYVRRNGELFF. The DNA for the CDR3 is TGTGCCAGCAGTTATGTTAGAAGAAACGGGGAGCTGTTTTTT.